Below, one T cell receptor (beta chain) is given with its context. Patients included in sequencing had previously demonstrated CD8+CD57+ cell expansion by flow cytometry. The cohort consisted entirely of patients having severe acquired aplastic anemia. Germline V lookup: CDR1 SNHLY, CDR2 FYNNEI. V was pared by 6 bases and J by 5 bases, with 11 bases between. This CDR3 has 13 residues. This sample was taken from a study of CD8+CD57+ T cells in acquired aplastic anemia. Overall study context: Average DNA yield from sorted CD4+ and CD8+ cells was around 3.2 ug.

Profiles of TCR beta VDJ and CDR3 were generated from a genomic DNA template. TCRdb itself ran the reads through MiXCR, one entry per CDR3 protein. The sample contains 150,000 to 180,000 distinct CDR3 sequences, about 50% of which appear only once. What was sequenced was sorted CD4+, CD8+, or CD8+CD57+ T cells (not recorded which) from PBMCs. V and J are TRBV2 and TRBJ2-1; a possible D gene is TRBD2 (6 bases). The TCR sequence derives from a human donor with aplastic anemia. The CDR3 loop reads CASRRDGNNEQFF. Written as DNA, the CDR3 is TGTGCCAGCAGGCGGGACGGCAACAATGAGCAGTTCTTC.